These 4 T cell receptor beta chains originate from one sample sequenced in a study of OX40 agonist ivuxolimab in advanced cancers. Sequencing used immunoSEQ multiplex PCR; TCRdb keeps in-frame clones, though not all of them. The sample contains about 71,000 clones, about 81% of which appear only once. The input for sequencing was CD4+ or CD8+ T cells sorted from blood, taken in a trial of the OX40 agonist ivuxolimab. The receptor source for this set is an adult with an advanced solid tumor such as melanoma, head and neck, liver or kidney cancer.

The chain carries TRBV5-6 and TRBJ2-5; no firm D call. Germline CDR1 is SGHDT and CDR2 is YYEEEE. The length of the CDR3 is 13 residues. Trimming took off 2 bases at V and 7 bases at J, with 12 bases between the two ends. CDR3 protein: CASSFSGDGTQYF. CDR3 nucleotides: TGTGCCAGCAGCTTCTCTGGGGATGGGACCCAGTACTTC.

The chain joins TRBV6-1 to TRBJ1-1; no reliable D call. Germline V CDR1 and CDR2: MNHNS, SASEGT. Trimming shortened V by 4 bases and J by 5 bases, and 11 bases separated the two germline ends. This CDR3 is built from 13 residues. The CDR3 nucleotides read TGTGCCAGCAGTGTACCGTTCTTGACTGAAGCTTTCTTT. Protein sequence: CASSVPFLTEAFF.

V is TRBV6-5 and J is TRBJ2-7; the D is unclear. The ends were cut back, 2 bases at V and 6 bases at J, with 11 bases in the middle. The CDR3 covers 13 residues. Germline assignment: CDR1 MNHEY and CDR2 SVGAGI. The CDR3 DNA is TGTGCCAGCAGTTACACTTTGGCAAGCGAGCAGTACTTC. It encodes CASSYTLASEQYF.

This clone is termed medium-sized. The chain joins TRBV6-4 to TRBJ2-1; D is unresolved. Germline lookup yields CDR1 MRHNA and CDR2 SNTAGT. Trimming took off 2 bases at V and 2 bases at J, with 4 bases between the two ends. The CDR3 sequence is 13 residues long. The CDR3 spells CASSDKTYNEQFF. The CDR3 DNA reads as TGTGCCAGCAGTGACAAAACCTACAATGAGCAGTTCTTC.